Reported below is one T cell receptor beta chain. It has no known antigen specificity. Per-base qualities were not stored, and no clone one base away is much larger. This entry comes from a study of T cell repertoires in cytomegalovirus infection (dated by TCRdb to the late 2010s). As for the study more broadly: The peptide stimulations were aimed at well-studied HLA-B-restricted epitopes as well as recently identified HLA-C-restricted CMV epitopes, whose presentation resists viral immunomodulation. Donor HLA type was relevant to the analysis, because carriage of CMV infection together with the matching HLA type was indicated by public TCR beta signatures.

In the germline V gene, CDR1 corresponds to SGHVS and CDR2 to FNYEAQ. The CDR3 runs 17 amino acids, cysteine and phenylalanine included. The sequence is cut down to CDR3 DNA, 51 bases in frame from base 1. The germline ends are 12 bases apart after V is trimmed by 0 bases and J by 0 bases. What this sample's treatment or condition label stands for: in vitro stimulation with specific CMV peptide epitopes to enrich CMV-specific T cells. The instrument given in TCRdb is Illumina HiSeq 1500. TCRdb reanalyzed the raw reads on its own, using fastp at Q25 for trimming and MiXCR for clone calling, and kept in-frame beta chains. Each CDR3 protein gets just one entry, which takes the most common genes and DNA from the rows behind it. The sample records 750,000 to 900,000 distinct CDR3 sequences, roughly 28% of which are singletons. The ten largest clones capture less than 15% of the sample. The research as a whole found: Cumulative frequency of public TCR beta family members discriminated carriers of CMV infection plus the relevant HLA type in this cohort and an independent 352-donor cohort. The ex vivo response was dominated by HLA-C-restricted CMV-specific TCR beta clonotypes, and the single most frequent clonotype in two of eight donors was supplied by these HLA-C-restricted clonotypes.

The chain is assembled from TRBV7-6 and TRBJ1-5; TRBD1 is possibly the D segment (5 matching bases). The sample here was cultured CD8+ T cells from PBMCs, taken from culture after CMV antigen stimulation. This receptor was identified in a human donor in good health (CMV status not recorded). Some clones in this sample may be carry-over from other donors' samples. CDR3 region: CASSLARGPLSNQPQHF. The DNA reads TGTGCCAGCAGCTTAGCCCGGGGACCCCTTAGCAATCAGCCCCAGCATTTT.